Listed below are T cell receptor beta chains from one sample, sequenced in a study of shared clonotypes between healthy human individuals. Data came from immunoSEQ multiplex PCR; TCRdb stores just in-frame clones and leaves some out. The data show about 2.4 million clones, 80% to 95% seen once. Sequenced material: naive CD4+ T cells from PBMCs. Receptors originate from a man aged 18 to 29 in good health. Some clones in this sample may be carry-over from other donors' samples. Each CDR3 is given with its conserved first and last residue. Fields, in order: V gene, J gene, clone size, D gene, CDR3 protein, CDR3 DNA. The D gene is left open where the match is weak. Rows give clone size only sometimes, using once, few, many, or a class for an expanded clone.

v_gene: TRBV6-1
j_gene: TRBJ2-2
abundance: NA
d_gene: NA
CDR3aa: CASSRPQGGTGELFF
CDR3nt: TGTGCCAGCAGTCGACCACAGGGTGGCACCGGGGAGCTGTTTTTT

v_gene: TRBV9
j_gene: TRBJ2-2
abundance: NA
d_gene: TRBD2
CDR3aa: CASSVASSGVTGELFF
CDR3nt: TGTGCCAGCAGCGTAGCATCTAGCGGGGTCACCGGGGAGCTGTTTTTT

v_gene: TRBV7-3
j_gene: TRBJ1-4
abundance: NA
d_gene: NA
CDR3aa: CASSQSGASEKLFF
CDR3nt: TGTGCCAGCAGTCAATCAGGGGCAAGTGAAAAACTGTTTTTT

v_gene: TRBV11-3
j_gene: TRBJ2-2
abundance: NA
d_gene: TRBD1
CDR3aa: CASSFTYFRQGNTGELFF
CDR3nt: TGTGCCAGCAGCTTCACGTACTTTAGACAGGGGAACACCGGGGAGCTGTTTTTT

v_gene: TRBV7-8
j_gene: TRBJ2-3
abundance: NA
d_gene: NA
CDR3aa: CASSAEWADTQYF
CDR3nt: TGTGCCAGCAGCGCCGAGTGGGCCGATACGCAGTATTTT

v_gene: TRBV5-1
j_gene: TRBJ2-7
abundance: NA
d_gene: NA
CDR3aa: CASSLVTGSHEQYF
CDR3nt: TGCGCCAGCAGCTTGGTCACAGGTTCCCACGAGCAGTACTTC

v_gene: TRBV7-3
j_gene: TRBJ2-5
abundance: NA
d_gene: NA
CDR3aa: CASSLSPAVGTQYF
CDR3nt: TGTGCCAGCAGCTTATCCCCCGCCGTGGGGACCCAGTACTTC

v_gene: TRBV6-1
j_gene: TRBJ2-1
abundance: NA
d_gene: TRBD2
CDR3aa: CASSGTSGYQQFF
CDR3nt: TGTGCCAGCAGTGGGACTAGCGGGTACCAGCAGTTCTTC

v_gene: TRBV28
j_gene: TRBJ2-7
abundance: NA
d_gene: NA
CDR3aa: CASSASVYHEQYF
CDR3nt: TGTGCCAGCAGTGCTTCGGTTTACCACGAGCAGTACTTC

v_gene: TRBV28
j_gene: TRBJ1-6
abundance: once
d_gene: NA
CDR3aa: CASSPPTGNNSPLHF
CDR3nt: TGTGCCAGCAGTCCCCCTACAGGGAATAATTCACCCCTCCACTTT

v_gene: TRBV5-1
j_gene: TRBJ1-4
abundance: NA
d_gene: NA
CDR3aa: CASSEGFNEKLFF
CDR3nt: TGCGCCAGCAGTGAAGGGTTTAATGAAAAACTGTTTTTT

v_gene: TRBV5-4
j_gene: TRBJ2-7
abundance: NA
d_gene: TRBD2
CDR3aa: CASSRGWLAGGLFEQYF
CDR3nt: TGTGCCAGCAGCCGAGGCTGGCTAGCGGGAGGGCTCTTCGAGCAGTACTTC

v_gene: TRBV7-3
j_gene: TRBJ2-7
abundance: NA
d_gene: TRBD1
CDR3aa: CASSLTGTGPYEQYF
CDR3nt: TGTGCCAGCAGCTTAACGGGGACAGGGCCCTACGAGCAGTACTTC

v_gene: TRBV30
j_gene: TRBJ2-5
abundance: NA
d_gene: TRBD2
CDR3aa: CAWSTGTSGSGETQYF
CDR3nt: TGTGCCTGGAGTACCGGGACTAGCGGGAGTGGAGAGACCCAGTACTTC

v_gene: TRBV29-1
j_gene: TRBJ1-5
abundance: NA
d_gene: NA
CDR3aa: CSVVLQDKYSNQPQHF
CDR3nt: TGCAGCGTTGTATTACAGGACAAATATAGCAATCAGCCCCAGCATTTT

v_gene: TRBV28
j_gene: TRBJ1-5
abundance: NA
d_gene: NA
CDR3aa: CASTRPGVYSNQPQHF
CDR3nt: TGTGCCAGCACCCGGCCCGGAGTCTATAGCAATCAGCCCCAGCATTTT

v_gene: TRBV30
j_gene: TRBJ2-7
abundance: NA
d_gene: NA
CDR3aa: CAWRSREYEQYF
CDR3nt: TGTGCCTGGAGGTCTCGAGAGTACGAGCAGTACTTC

v_gene: TRBV4-2
j_gene: TRBJ2-3
abundance: NA
d_gene: NA
CDR3aa: CASSQDTSRGRRADTQYF
CDR3nt: TGTGCCAGCAGCCAAGATACGAGTCGGGGCAGGCGGGCAGATACGCAGTATTTT

v_gene: TRBV5-1
j_gene: TRBJ2-1
abundance: NA
d_gene: TRBD2
CDR3aa: CASSFSSGTSAYNEQFF
CDR3nt: TGCGCCAGCAGCTTTTCATCCGGGACTAGCGCTTACAATGAGCAGTTCTTC

v_gene: TRBV27
j_gene: TRBJ1-4
abundance: NA
d_gene: TRBD1
CDR3aa: CASSSYRGSNEKLFF
CDR3nt: TGTGCCAGCAGTTCTTACAGGGGGAGTAATGAAAAACTGTTTTTT

v_gene: TRBV7-8
j_gene: TRBJ1-5
abundance: NA
d_gene: NA
CDR3aa: CASSLASGPQHF
CDR3nt: TGTGCCAGCAGCTTAGCGAGCGGGCCCCAGCATTTT

v_gene: TRBV19
j_gene: TRBJ1-1
abundance: NA
d_gene: TRBD1
CDR3aa: CASSAYRGTEAFF
CDR3nt: TGTGCCAGTAGTGCATACAGGGGCACTGAAGCTTTCTTT

v_gene: TRBV7-9
j_gene: TRBJ2-7
abundance: NA
d_gene: TRBD1
CDR3aa: CASSLGGQGVLYF
CDR3nt: TGTGCCAGCAGCTTAGGGGGACAGGGGGTCCTGTACTTC

v_gene: TRBV5-1
j_gene: TRBJ2-2
abundance: NA
d_gene: TRBD2
CDR3aa: CASSRGDSGIGTGELFF
CDR3nt: TGCGCCAGCAGCCGGGGTGATAGCGGGATTGGGACCGGGGAGCTGTTTTTT

v_gene: TRBV15
j_gene: TRBJ1-5
abundance: NA
d_gene: NA
CDR3aa: CATSRANQPQHF
CDR3nt: TGTGCCACCAGCAGAGCCAACCAGCCCCAGCATTTT